These T cell receptor beta chains were read from a single sample in a study of blood T cell repertoires in COVID-19. Clones were sequenced by immunoSEQ multiplex PCR, and TCRdb holds only the in-frame ones, with some missing. In the table there are 75,000 to 100,000 clones, 77% of which are singletons. Sequencing was done on a sample of peripheral blood. These TCRs come from a woman over 75 with acute or convalescent COVID-19. The CDR3 runs from the conserved cysteine through the conserved F or W. Fields, in order: V gene, J gene, CDR3 protein.

v_gene: TRBV4-2; j_gene: TRBJ1-6; CDR3aa: CASSQAWDINSPLHF
v_gene: TRBV20-1; j_gene: TRBJ1-5; CDR3aa: CSASGPGQGHQPQHF
v_gene: TRBV2; j_gene: TRBJ2-5; CDR3aa: CASSERERETQYF
v_gene: TRBV7-2; j_gene: TRBJ2-5; CDR3aa: CASSADNQETQYF
v_gene: TRBV5-5; j_gene: TRBJ1-4; CDR3aa: CASSTGTSTNEKLFF
v_gene: TRBV27; j_gene: TRBJ2-3; CDR3aa: CASRASGSDTQYF
v_gene: TRBV18; j_gene: TRBJ1-6; CDR3aa: CASSPGGDRVRSPLHF
v_gene: TRBV7-2; j_gene: TRBJ1-4; CDR3aa: CASSQGGGRSEKLFF
v_gene: TRBV7-9; j_gene: TRBJ1-5; CDR3aa: CASRGSGGNQPQHF
v_gene: TRBV29-1; j_gene: TRBJ1-2; CDR3aa: CSVGQDGQRF
v_gene: TRBV28; j_gene: TRBJ1-4; CDR3aa: CASSQRMLVSDEKLFF